Listed below are T cell receptor beta chains from one sample, sequenced in a study of blood T cell repertoires in COVID-19. Data came from immunoSEQ multiplex PCR; TCRdb stores just in-frame clones and leaves some out. The sample yields around 260,000 clones, roughly 83% seen once. Specimen: peripheral blood. All receptors derive from a man in his 60s who had recovered from COVID-19. Both conserved end residues are part of each CDR3. Clone size, where shown, is once, few, many, or a class for clones that have expanded.

J | size | V | CDR3
TRBJ2-7 | . | TRBV6-5 | CASSRALQSYEQYF
TRBJ1-2 | . | TRBV5-6 | CASSNRGQGAIYGYTF
TRBJ1-5 | few | TRBV28 | CASSTPGTRNQPQHF
TRBJ1-5 | . | TRBV2 | CASTRTGAQPQHF
TRBJ1-4 | few | TRBV5-1 | CASSLVNKANEKLFF
TRBJ2-7 | few | TRBV7-6 | CASSTDRGVAYEQYF
TRBJ1-1 | few | TRBV19 | CASSIGRGNTEAFF
TRBJ2-7 | . | TRBV12-3/TRBV12-4 | CASSFKHEQYF
TRBJ2-1 | . | TRBV9 | CASSVATGTSLFF
TRBJ1-1 | few | TRBV14 | CASSQRGRGGATEAFF
TRBJ1-2 | . | TRBV6-6 | CASSYSQGAYYGYTF
TRBJ1-1 | . | TRBV7-2 | CASSLGAENTEAFF
TRBJ2-5 | . | TRBV5-1 | CASSQGLAGGSETQYF
TRBJ1-4 | . | TRBV4-2 | CASSVRTGGEKLFF
TRBJ2-2 | . | TRBV27 | CASSLTRTGQGTNTGELFF